This entry describes one TCR beta chain. What it binds is not known. The entry originates in a study of persistence of HIV-infected CD4 T cells. Cells were stimulated with CMV-infected fibroblast lysates at 8 to 10 ug/mL. CD4+ T cells upregulating both CD40 ligand and CD69 were sorted as responding cells. The immunoSEQ assay was version 4, run in survey mode. The protocol was immunoSEQ multiplex PCR, while the TCRdb copy is restricted to in-frame clones and leaves out a portion. This sample has more than 15,000 clones; 65% occur once, and the top ten carry 7.5% to 9.5%. This receptor was obtained from an adult woman with HIV who was CMV-seropositive. Sequenced material: CD4+ T cells sorted from PBMCs after roughly 20-hour stimulation, taken from a patient who received antiretroviral therapy.

The CDR3 region is CSGTDGGTEAFF. The CDR3, as DNA: TGCAGCGGTACCGACGGGGGCACTGAAGCTTTCTTT. The V and J genes are TRBV29-1 and TRBJ1-1, with D tentatively TRBD1 (5 bases). The CDR3 sequence is 12 residues long. Germline loops: CDR1 SQVTM, CDR2 ANQGSEA. V dropped 7 bases and J dropped 4 bases, with 13 bases sitting between them.